This TCR beta chain derives from a study of blood T cell repertoires in COVID-19. For the study at large: Collection of acute and convalescent COVID-19 samples took place in the United States, Italy and Spain. From T cells, B-cell-depleted T cells, or PBMCs came the material, which was cDNA or gDNA.

The authors' processing: Nucleated cell number was recorded as an estimate derived from reference gene primer amplification. The repertoire was sequenced with immunoSEQ multiplex PCR; TCRdb's copy has only in-frame clones and lacks some. Clonal size and the V and J genes are those of that table, whereas D and trimming came from the DNA. The sample records about 150,000 clones, 70% to 90% being singletons. Seattle patients were enrolled during active infection and followed longitudinally. This CDR3 comprises 13 residues. Germline CDR1 reads MDHEN; CDR2 reads SYDVKM. The ends were cut back, 11 bases at V and 7 bases at J, with 19 bases in the middle.

The specimen sequenced was peripheral blood. The V gene is TRBV28, the J gene TRBJ2-3; perhaps TRBD1 as D (5 bases). The TCR comes from a woman older than 75 with COVID-19, enrolled during active disease. CDR3 DNA sequence: TGTGCCGCAGGCTCGCCAGGGTCGTATACGCAGTATTTT. Residues: CAAGSPGSYTQYF.